Listed here are 24 T cell receptor beta chains from one sample, sequenced in a study of shared clonotypes between healthy human individuals. The method was immunoSEQ multiplex PCR; TCRdb's version includes in-frame clones alone and lacks a portion of them. This repertoire shows about 2.5 million clones, approximately 90% found once; its top ten account for roughly 0.34%. The sample taken for sequencing was naive CD4+ T cells from PBMCs. Noted subset: CD45RA+ positively selected. The receptors shown here come from a man aged 18 to 30 in good health. Some clones in this sample may be carry-over from other donors' samples.

The chain uses TRBV28 and TRBJ1-5, with 9 bases aligning to TRBD1. V gave up 5 bases and J gave up 4 bases; unmatched junction bases: 6. The germline CDR1 and CDR2 sequences are MDHEN and SYDVKM. The CDR3 loop spans 15 amino acids. CDR3 residues: CASSAGTGWNQPQHF. CDR3 nucleotide sequence: TGTGCCAGCAGTGCAGGGACAGGGTGGAATCAGCCCCAGCATTTT.

This clone was detected only a few times. The chain uses TRBV20-1 and TRBJ2-4, with 7 bases that match TRBD1. The length of the CDR3 is 11 residues. V gave up 0 bases and J gave up 13 bases; unmatched junction bases: 3. Germline loops: CDR1 DFQATT, CDR2 SNEGSKA (reference sequence). The CDR3 nucleotides read TGCAGTGCTAGAGACACGGGACAGCAGTACTTC. The encoded protein is CSARDTGQQYF.

V and J are TRBV6-1 and TRBJ2-3; D may be TRBD1 (6 bases). V gave up 4 bases and J gave up 6 bases, with 14 bases separating them. The CDR3 contains 14 residues. The germline CDR1 and CDR2 sequences are MNHNS and SASEGT. This chain's CDR3 is CASSVRQVMDTQYF. The CDR3 DNA is TGTGCCAGCAGTGTTCGACAGGTGATGGATACGCAGTATTTT.

This clone was found once. The genes are TRBV6-5 and TRBJ2-6; D is uncertain. There are 16 residues in the CDR3. Germline V gene sequence: CDR1 MNHEY, CDR2 SVGAGI. The V end was cut by 2 bases, the J end by 2 bases, with 10 bases between. DNA for the CDR3: TGTGCCAGCAGTTACGACGGACGTACTGGGGCCAACGTCCTGACTTTC. Protein: CASSYDGRTGANVLTF.

As to this clone: In the same sample, other DNA sequences code for this CDR3. V gene TRBV5-6 combines with J gene TRBJ2-3; D not resolved. CDR3 length: 14 amino acids. The V gene lost 0 bases and the J gene lost 0 bases, with 5 bases spanning the gap. In germline, CDR1 is SGHDT, CDR2 YYEEEE. Here the CDR3 DNA reads TGTGCCAGCAGCTTGGCAGCAAGCACAGATACGCAGTATTTT. It translates to CASSLAASTDTQYF. The whole variable domain, remainder taken from reference TRBV5-6 and TRBJ2-3, is DAGVTQSPTHLIKTRGQQVTLRCSPKSGHDTVSWYQQALGQGPQFIFQYYEEEERQRGNFPDRFSGHQFPNYSSELNVNALLLGDSALYLCASSLAASTDTQYFGPGTRLTVL.

The chain is built from TRBV7-2 and TRBJ1-1; D call uncertain. Trimming removed 4 bases at V and 0 bases at J, with 12 bases between. CDR1 is SGHTA, CDR2 FQGNSA, per germline. The CDR3 is 15 amino acids. The CDR3 nucleotides read TGTGCCAGCAGCTCGCGTACCAGAGTGAACACTGAAGCTTTCTTT. This translates into CASSSRTRVNTEAFF.

The J gene is TRBJ2-7, the V gene TRBV7-2; the match to TRBD2 covers 9 bases. Trimming cost V 1 base and J 3 bases; bases outside gene matches: 7. The length of the CDR3 is 16 residues. The V gene's germline CDR1 is SGHTA and CDR2 FQGNSA. As DNA, the CDR3 is TGTGCCAGCAGCTTAGGGGGCCTAGCGGGACTCTACGAGCAGTACTTC. This codes for CASSLGGLAGLYEQYF.

V is TRBV19 and J is TRBJ2-3; TRBD1 might be the D (5 bases). The length of the CDR3 is 15 residues. The V end lost 3 bases, the J end lost 4 bases, and 14 bases lay between the germline ends. The germline V gene has CDR1 LNHDA and CDR2 SQIVND (reference sequence). In nucleotides, the CDR3 is TGTGCCAGTAGTATTCAGCTAGTGGGGCCAGATACGCAGTATTTT. Translating gives CASSIQLVGPDTQYF.

The V and J genes are TRBV5-4 and TRBJ1-3; D gene unclear. Germline CDR1 SGHNT, CDR2 YYREEE (reference sequence). Trimming cost V 5 bases and J 0 bases, with 9 bases left between them. The CDR3 has 14 amino acids. The CDR3: CASSPSTSGNTIYF. DNA of the CDR3: TGTGCCAGCAGTCCATCGACCTCTGGAAACACCATATATTTT. Variable domain in full (rest from reference TRBV5-4 and TRBJ1-3): ETGVTQSPTHLIKTRGQQVTLRCSSQSGHNTVSWYQQALGQGPQFIFQYYREEENGRGNFPPRFSGLQFPNYSSELNVNALELDDSALYLCASSPSTSGNTIYFGEGSWLTVV.

The chain carries TRBV6-1 and TRBJ2-1; no clear D. V was pared by 4 bases and J by 0 bases, with 7 bases between. CDR3 length equals 14 residues. CDR1 is MNHNS and CDR2 is SASEGT in the germline V gene. This chain's CDR3 is CASSAGSSYNEQFF. The CDR3 region has the DNA TGTGCCAGCAGTGCGGGCAGCTCCTACAATGAGCAGTTCTTC.

The rearrangement uses TRBV7-2 and TRBJ2-1, with D possibly being TRBD1 (6 bases). The V end lost 6 bases, the J end lost 0 bases, and 9 bases lay between the germline ends. Germline V gene sequence: CDR1 SGHTA, CDR2 FQGNSA. The CDR3 spans 14 residues. CDR3 nucleotide sequence: TGTGCCAGCAGAACAGGGTTCTCCTACAATGAGCAGTTCTTC. It specifies CASRTGFSYNEQFF.

Regarding this clone: This sample includes further DNA sequences coding for the same CDR3. The chain couples TRBV28 to TRBJ1-5; 8 nucleotides match TRBD1. From germline, CDR1 is MDHEN and CDR2 SYDVKM. The J segment lost 7 bases and the V segment lost 3 bases, leaving 2 bases of the junction unmatched. The CDR3 is 13 residues long. CDR3 bases: TGTGCCAGCAGTTTCTCAGGGGGCCAGCCCCAGCATTTT. Amino acids: CASSFSGGQPQHF.

The J gene is TRBJ1-2, the V gene TRBV2, with TRBD1 matching over 8 bases. CDR3 length equals 13 residues. J was trimmed by 5 bases and V by 6 bases; bases with no gene match: 5. Germline V gene data show CDR1 as SNHLY and CDR2 as FYNNEI. The CDR3 is CASRQGVGYGYTF. CDR3 nucleotide sequence: TGTGCCAGCAGACAGGGGGTTGGGTATGGCTACACCTTC.

The chain carries TRBV21-1 and TRBJ1-2; TRBD1 is taken as the D call from the table, unchecked against the DNA. TRBV21-1 is deemed a pseudogene. The CDR3 spans 13 residues. The CDR3 DNA reads TGTGCCAGCAGCAAAAGACAGTTCTATGGCTACACCTTC. This gives the protein CASSKRQFYGYTF.

This clone occurred once. V usage is TRBV6-1 and J usage is TRBJ1-2; D may be TRBD1 (6 bases). The CDR3 runs to 15 residues. Trimming removed 6 bases from V and 2 bases from J, with 16 bases in between. Germline V gives CDR1 MNHNS, CDR2 SASEGT. CDR3: CASRARGQPNYGYTF. The CDR3 nucleotides are TGTGCCAGCAGAGCGAGAGGACAGCCCAACTATGGCTACACCTTC.

This clone appeared a single time. The chain employs TRBV5-1 and TRBJ1-2; 8 bases agree with TRBD1. This CDR3 is built from 15 residues. Germline-derived CDR1 and CDR2 are SGHRS and YFSETQ. V was clipped by 4 bases and J by 3 bases; unmatched bases: 8. CDR3: CASSGGQGMDYGYTF. The CDR3 DNA sequence: TGCGCCAGCAGCGGCGGACAGGGAATGGACTATGGCTACACCTTC.

The rearrangement joins TRBV7-9 to TRBJ1-1; D possibly corresponds to TRBD1 (5 bases). Germline V gives CDR1 SEHNR, CDR2 FQNEAQ (reference sequence). V was shortened by 3 bases and J by 0 bases, with 8 bases between the two germline ends. The CDR3 has 14 amino acids. CDR3 coding DNA: TGTGCCAGCAGCTTCCAGGGAATGAACACTGAAGCTTTCTTT. It codes for CASSFQGMNTEAFF.

V is TRBV5-1 and J is TRBJ2-7; TRBD1 might be the D (6 bases). The CDR3 is made up of 14 amino acids. V was clipped by 4 bases and J by 4 bases, with 15 bases between them. Looked up from germline, CDR1 is SGHRS and CDR2 is YFSETQ. CDR3 sequence reads: CASSPEGEPYEQYF. In nucleotides, the CDR3 is TGCGCCAGCAGCCCTGAGGGGGAACCTTACGAGCAGTACTTC.

The chain couples TRBV28 to TRBJ2-7, with 8 bases that match TRBD2. From germline, CDR1 is MDHEN and CDR2 SYDVKM. The CDR3 loop spans 21 amino acids. V shed 2 bases and J 1 base; nucleotides not matched to a gene: 22. In nucleotides, the CDR3 is TGTGCCAGCAGTTTAGGTTTTAAACGGGGGGGGCGCGAGTTAAAGTCCTACGAGCAGTACTTC. Its protein product is CASSLGFKRGGRELKSYEQYF.

For this clone: The sample contains more than one DNA sequence encoding this CDR3. The chain joins TRBV5-1 to TRBJ2-1; 11 nucleotides agree with TRBD2. Per the germline V gene, CDR1 is SGHRS and CDR2 is YFSETQ. V was clipped by 2 bases and J by 7 bases; unmatched bases: 5. This CDR3 comprises 15 residues. The CDR3 DNA reads as TGCGCCAGCAGCTTAAGGCTAGCGGGAGGAAATGAGCAGTTCTTC. Translation: CASSLRLAGGNEQFF.

The chain carries TRBV29-1 and TRBJ2-5; D not resolved. CDR1 is SQVTM, CDR2 ANQGSEA, per germline. CDR3 size: 12 residues. Deletions cut 6 bases from V and 2 bases from J, with 10 bases between. The CDR3 loop is CSVVVVQETQYF. DNA for the CDR3: TGCAGCGTGGTTGTCGTGCAAGAGACCCAGTACTTC.

In this sample, this clone turned up once. Other DNA sequences of this sample code for an identical CDR3. This chain uses TRBV6-1 with TRBJ2-2; D ambiguous. V lost 3 bases and J 2 bases, leaving 4 bases between the germline ends. The CDR3 length is 13 residues. The germline gives CDR1 MNHNS, CDR2 SASEGT. The DNA for the CDR3 is TGTGCCAGCAGTGACCCCAACACCGGGGAGCTGTTTTTT. The encoded protein is CASSDPNTGELFF.

This chain uses TRBV6-6 with TRBJ2-7; D ambiguous. The germline gives CDR1 MNHNY, CDR2 SVGAGI (reference sequence). The CDR3 runs to 10 residues. The V end lost 0 bases, the J end lost 6 bases, and 0 bases lay between the germline ends. The CDR3 is CASSYSEQYF. In nucleotides, the CDR3 is TGTGCCAGCAGTTACTCCGAGCAGTACTTC.

This clone was seen only once. V usage is TRBV5-1 and J usage is TRBJ2-1; 12 bases fit TRBD2. There are 15 residues in the CDR3. V shed 5 bases and J 10 bases; nucleotides not matched to a gene: 10. The germline CDR1 and CDR2 sequences are SGHRS and YFSETQ. The CDR3 loop reads CASRPLAGGPREQFF. CDR3 in DNA: TGCGCCAGCAGGCCACTAGCGGGAGGACCCCGAGAGCAGTTCTTC. The entire variable domain, with the rest obtained from reference TRBV5-1 and TRBJ2-1, is as follows: KAGVTQTPRYLIKTRGQQVTLSCSPISGHRSVSWYQQTPGQGLQFLFEYFSETQRNKGNFPGRFSGRQFSNSRSEMNVSTLELGDSALYLCASRPLAGGPREQFFGPGTRLTVL.